This is a list of T cell receptor beta chains from one sample in a study of beta chain features in type 1 diabetes. The protocol was immunoSEQ multiplex PCR, while the TCRdb copy is restricted to in-frame clones and leaves out a portion. In the table there are over 600,000 clones, around 12% of which are singletons. Sequencing input: naive CD4+ T cells from blood. The receptor source for this set is a man between 25 and 39 years old with type 1 diabetes. Both conserved end residues are part of each CDR3. A D gene is named only where the DNA matches it firmly. Clone size is not always given. Where it is, it says once, few, many or a class for expanded clones.

NA	TRBV7-3	TRBJ2-4	few	TGTGCCAGCAGCTTAATGGGCACTAGTGAAAACATTCAGTACTTC	CASSLMGTSENIQYF
NA	TRBV7-3	TRBJ2-3	few	TGTGCCAGCAGCTTAAGGGGCCAGCAACAAAGCACAGATACGCAGTATTTT	CASSLRGQQQSTDTQYF
NA	TRBV7-2	TRBJ2-7	NA	TGTGCCAGCAGCGCAGGGACGGCTAGCCCGACCTACGAGCAGTACTTC	CASSAGTASPTYEQYF
TRBD1	TRBV29-1	TRBJ2-7	few	TGCAGCGTCCCGGGACAGGGAACCTACGAGCAGTACTTC	CSVPGQGTYEQYF
NA	TRBV4-3	TRBJ2-7	NA	TGCGCCAGCAGCCAAGCGGTGACAGGCAGCTCCTACGAGCAGTACTTC	CASSQAVTGSSYEQYF
NA	TRBV9	TRBJ1-2	few	TGTGCCAGCAGCGCTCGGACGGACTATGGCTACACCTTC	CASSARTDYGYTF
NA	TRBV5-1	TRBJ1-1	few	TGCGCCAGCAGCTTCGAGAACACTGAAGCTTTCTTT	CASSFENTEAFF
TRBD1	TRBV5-1	TRBJ1-1	few	TGCGCCAGCAGCGCGGGACAGGTGAGGGGAGAAGCTTTCTTT	CASSAGQVRGEAFF
NA	TRBV7-9	TRBJ2-5	few	TGTGCCAGCAGCTCCATGTTCCCGACAGCCTCGTACCAAGAGACCCAGTACTTC	CASSSMFPTASYQETQYF
TRBD1	TRBV9	TRBJ1-2	NA	TGTGCCAGCAGCGTATCCGACAGGGGGCTTGGCTACACCTTC	CASSVSDRGLGYTF
TRBD1	TRBV2	TRBJ1-4	few	TGTGCCAGCAGTGTTCGCGGGACAGGGGGTGAAAAACTGTTTTTT	CASSVRGTGGEKLFF
NA	TRBV9	TRBJ2-1	few	TGTGCCAGCAGCGTCGGGGCCCATGAGCAGTTCTTC	CASSVGAHEQFF
TRBD1	TRBV6-5	TRBJ2-5	few	TGTGCCAGCAGTGGGACAGTCCAAGAGACCCAGTACTTC	CASSGTVQETQYF
NA	TRBV4-2	TRBJ2-1	NA	TGTGCCAGCAGCCAAGGCCTCTCCTACAATGAGCAGTTCTTC	CASSQGLSYNEQFF
TRBD1	TRBV2	TRBJ2-1	NA	TGTGCCAGCCCCCGGGACAGGACCTACAATGAGCAGTTCTTC	CASPRDRTYNEQFF
TRBD1	TRBV9	TRBJ2-2	NA	TGTGCCAGCAGCGTAGCTACGGGGACAGGGGGAACCGGGGAGCTGTTTTTT	CASSVATGTGGTGELFF
NA	TRBV6-5	TRBJ1-2	NA	TGTGCCAGCCACGTACAAGCGGGGTATGGCTACACCTTC	CASHVQAGYGYTF
NA	TRBV5-6	TRBJ2-5	few	TGTGCCAGCAGCCGCGGGACTGGCGGGGAGACCCAGTACTTC	CASSRGTGGETQYF
NA	TRBV4-1	TRBJ2-7	NA	TGCGCCAGCAGCCAACAAACGGGGACTGTCCGGCAGTACTTC	CASSQQTGTVRQYF
TRBD2	TRBV11-2	TRBJ2-1	few	TGTGCCAGCAGCCTCCCCACCGGGCTAGCGGGCTACAATGAGCAGTTCTTC	CASSLPTGLAGYNEQFF
TRBD1	TRBV27	TRBJ1-2	NA	TGTGCCAGCGGTCGGGACAGGGGGGGCTATGGCTACACCTTC	CASGRDRGGYGYTF
TRBD1	TRBV2	TRBJ2-7	NA	TGTGCCAGCACGGCGCGGGACAGGGACTCCTACGAGCAGTACTTC	CASTARDRDSYEQYF
TRBD1	TRBV4-3	TRBJ1-6	few	TGCGCCAGCAGCCAAGGAGGGGGACAGCAAAATTCACCCCTCCACTTT	CASSQGGGQQNSPLHF
NA	TRBV9	TRBJ2-5	few	TGTGCCAGCAGCCCGAATTTACACATCCAAGAGACCCAGTACTTC	CASSPNLHIQETQYF
NA	TRBV13	TRBJ2-1	NA	TGTGCCAGCAGCTCCACTCAACAGGTGGAGTTCTTC	CASSSTQQVEFF
NA	TRBV7-2	TRBJ2-1	NA	TGTGCCAGCAGCTTAGTGGGGCGGGGACATGAGCAGTTCTTC	CASSLVGRGHEQFF
TRBD1	TRBV9	TRBJ1-2	once	TGTGCCAGCAGCCCAAGACAGGGGGTTATCGGTGGCTACACCTTC	CASSPRQGVIGGYTF
TRBD1	TRBV2	TRBJ1-2	NA	TGTGCCAGCATCGCCGGGACAGGCGGGGCCGGCGGCCCCACTAACTATGGCTACACCTTC	CASIAGTGGAGGPTNYGYTF
NA	TRBV6-5	TRBJ1-1	few	TGTGCCAGCAGACAGACAGGGAACACTGAAGCTTTCTTT	CASRQTGNTEAFF
NA	TRBV4-3	TRBJ2-3	NA	TGCGCCAGCAGCCAAGATTATTCAGGGGCAAGCACAGATACGCAGTATTTT	CASSQDYSGASTDTQYF
NA	TRBV7-2	TRBJ1-5	NA	TGTGCCAGCAGCTTAAGAGGCCCTGGGATTTTGAGCAATCAGCCCCAGCATTTT	CASSLRGPGILSNQPQHF
TRBD1	TRBV9	TRBJ2-6	few	TGTGCCAGCAGCGTCGCCGACAGGGCACTACTCTCTGGGGCCAACGTCCTGACTTTC	CASSVADRALLSGANVLTF
TRBD1	TRBV7-9	TRBJ1-5	NA	TGTGCCAGCAGCCCGGGACAGGGGGCCAATCAGCCCCAGCATTTT	CASSPGQGANQPQHF
NA	TRBV5-1	TRBJ2-5	NA	TGCGCCAGCAGCTTGTCCAGGGAGGAGACCCAGTACTTC	CASSLSREETQYF